Included here is one TCR beta chain sequence, with context. Germline assignment: CDR1 LGHDT and CDR2 YNNKEL (reference sequence). There are 14 residues in the CDR3. Trimming left V 1 base short and J 5 bases short, with 11 bases between. The data belong to a study of blood T cell repertoires in COVID-19. Data came from immunoSEQ multiplex PCR; TCRdb stores just in-frame clones and leaves some out. This repertoire shows 300,000 or so clones, roughly 87% found once; its top ten account for under 1.3%. Assignments of participants to cohorts depended upon their own reported clinical history. The receptor comes from a woman aged 30 to 39 who had recovered from COVID-19. The chain couples TRBV3-1 (or the pseudogene TRBV3-2) to TRBJ2-5; possibly TRBD2 for D (5 bases). Sequencing was carried out using PBMCs or T cells enriched from blood (not recorded which). The CDR3 protein is CASSQVARGETQYF. In DNA, the CDR3 is TGTGCCAGCAGCCAAGTGGCCCGAGGGGAGACCCAGTACTTC.